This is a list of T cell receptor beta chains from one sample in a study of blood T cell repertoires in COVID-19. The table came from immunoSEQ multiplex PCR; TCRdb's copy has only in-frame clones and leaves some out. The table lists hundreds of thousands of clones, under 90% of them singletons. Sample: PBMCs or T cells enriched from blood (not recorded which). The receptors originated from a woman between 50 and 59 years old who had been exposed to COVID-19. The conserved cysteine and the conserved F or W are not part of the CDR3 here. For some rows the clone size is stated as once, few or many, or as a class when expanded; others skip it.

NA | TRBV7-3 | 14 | ASSLSSGGASDTQY
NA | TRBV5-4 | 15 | ASSLGGTGSSGNTIY
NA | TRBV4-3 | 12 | ASSQLTGYNEQF
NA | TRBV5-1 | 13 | ASSQGTVMNTEAF
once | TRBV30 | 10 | ACTGLGTEAF
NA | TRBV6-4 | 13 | ASSAEAGGNTEAF
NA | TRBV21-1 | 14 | ASSKWGCSRPEAQH
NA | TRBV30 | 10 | ALGQGREKLF
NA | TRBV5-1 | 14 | ASSRLAGGSTDTQY
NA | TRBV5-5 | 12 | ASSGGLSYNEQF
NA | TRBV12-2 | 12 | ASRLEGQPETQY
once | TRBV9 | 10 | ASSAFRGELF
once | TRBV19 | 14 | ASSIGGRAGADTQY
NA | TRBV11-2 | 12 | ASSYIRQPYGYT
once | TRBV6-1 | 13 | ASSEALGAPYEQY
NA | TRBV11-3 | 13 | ASSFGADGTDTQY
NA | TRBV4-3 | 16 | ASSQDAPGGIGVNEQY
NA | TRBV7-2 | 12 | ASSRQTGEETQY
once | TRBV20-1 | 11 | SASSQGGNTIY
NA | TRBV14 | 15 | ASSQDPGQGLYNEQF
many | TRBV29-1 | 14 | SVAHPGSGMDNEQF
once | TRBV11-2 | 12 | ASGAQGYNNEQF
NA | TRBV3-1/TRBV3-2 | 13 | ASSQGRGPNTEAF
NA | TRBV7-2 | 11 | ASSLETPYEQY
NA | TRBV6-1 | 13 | ASSEVGGASYGYT
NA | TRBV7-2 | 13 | ASNPQAGSYNEQF
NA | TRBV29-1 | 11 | SVAPTSGDEQF
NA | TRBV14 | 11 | ASSPDRGYGYT
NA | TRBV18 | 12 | ASSQGAGTYEQY
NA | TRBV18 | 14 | ASSPRSGVAGDEQF
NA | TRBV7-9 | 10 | ASSLPLGPQH
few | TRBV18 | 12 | ASSPRDKFYEQY
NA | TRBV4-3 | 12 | ASSQDSGADTQY
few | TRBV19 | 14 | ASSISGLSLGGPLH
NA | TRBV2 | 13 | ASSQTGQANQPQH
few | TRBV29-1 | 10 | SATRANYGYT